Listed here are 5 T cell receptor beta chains from one sample, sequenced in a study of control samples from healthy donors and cancer patients. Clones were read by immunoSEQ multiplex PCR, and TCRdb kept only the in-frame ones, dropping some. The sample holds 200,000 to 250,000 clones, about 95% seen once. Material for sequencing was blood. The receptor source for this set is a man aged 50 to 60 in good health.

The V call is TRBV11-1, the J call TRBJ1-4, with D perhaps TRBD1 (6 bases). V was cut by 4 bases and J by 0 bases, with 12 bases left in between. Germline values: CDR1 SGHAT, CDR2 FQDESV (reference sequence). CDR3 length: 16 residues. The CDR3 spells CASSSGQSATNEKLFF. In nucleotides, the CDR3 is TGTGCCAGCAGCTCCGGACAGTCTGCAACTAATGAAAAACTGTTTTTT.

This rearrangement joins TRBV7-9 to TRBJ1-2; possibly TRBD1 for D (5 bases). The germline gives CDR1 SEHNR, CDR2 FQNEAQ (reference sequence). The CDR3 contains 13 residues. V was pared by 5 bases and J by 4 bases, with 11 bases between. The CDR3 region has the DNA TGTGCCAGCAGCGGGGGAAAAGGCTATGGCTACACCTTC. This gives the protein CASSGGKGYGYTF.

The genes are TRBV6-1 and TRBJ1-2; D not resolved. Looked up from germline, CDR1 is MNHNS and CDR2 is SASEGT. Trimming removed 4 bases from V and 4 bases from J, with 7 bases in between. CDR3 size: 12 residues. The CDR3 protein is CASSAASYGYTF. The CDR3 nucleotides read TGTGCCAGCAGTGCAGCGAGCTATGGCTACACCTTC.

The gene calls are TRBV28 and TRBJ2-3; TRBD2 might be the D (5 bases). CDR1 MDHEN and CDR2 SYDVKM come from the germline V gene. This CDR3 is 12 amino acids long. The ends were cut back, 1 base at V and 6 bases at J, with 5 bases in the middle. CDR3 amino acids: CASSLSGDTQYF. The CDR3 DNA is TGTGCCAGCAGTTTATCGGGGGATACGCAGTATTTT.

The chain links TRBV11-3 to TRBJ1-4; D might be TRBD1 (5 bases). Germline V gives CDR1 SGHNT, CDR2 YENEEA. Trimming took 1 base from V and 5 from J, leaving 20 bases between them. This CDR3 region has 18 residues. The CDR3 DNA reads as TGTGCCAGCAGCTTAGGGCCGCGAATTCGGGGACCAAATGAAAAACTGTTTTTT. It is translated as CASSLGPRIRGPNEKLFF.